This TCR beta chain was retrieved from a study of cytomegalovirus exposure and HLA in healthy donors. The PCR was carried out with 60 Vbeta primers and 13 Jbeta primers. Some clones are missing from TCRdb's copy, which holds only in-frame ones; the method was immunoSEQ multiplex PCR. The repertoire includes over 110,000 clones, around 80% of them detected once, and over 9.5% sits in the top ten. This clone was seen only a few times. The V gene lost 2 bases and the J gene lost 5 bases, with 12 bases spanning the gap. This CDR3 has 14 residues. Germline V gene sequence: CDR1 SGHAT, CDR2 FQNNGV. The V and J genes are TRBV11-2 and TRBJ1-1; no reliable D call. The source of this sequence is a woman aged 60 to 75 in good health and CMV-seropositive. The sample consisted of PBMCs. The CDR3 loop is CASSLQGGNTEAFF. As DNA, the CDR3 is TGTGCCAGCAGCTTACAAGGAGGAAATACTGAAGCTTTCTTT.